This T cell receptor (beta chain) was retrieved from a study of long-term antiretroviral therapy in people with HIV. immunoSEQ v3.0 was run at survey level. TCRdb's copy holds only in-frame clones and misses some; the assay was immunoSEQ multiplex PCR. The top ten hold 4.1% of the sample, which has some 29,000 clones, 88% seen once. Germline V gene data show CDR1 as SGHTA and CDR2 as FQGTGA. This CDR3 is built from 16 residues. V shed 1 base and J shed 4 bases, with 16 bases lying between them. The genes are TRBV7-3 and TRBJ1-1; D is perhaps TRBD1 (5 bases). The clonotype was recovered from a woman between 18 and 29 years old with HIV. Sequencing used unsorted PBMCs, obtained 0.5 years after starting antiretroviral therapy. CDR3 residues: CASSLIEVAGRTEAFF. CDR3 DNA sequence: TGTGCCAGCAGCTTAATCGAGGTGGCAGGGCGCACTGAAGCTTTCTTT.